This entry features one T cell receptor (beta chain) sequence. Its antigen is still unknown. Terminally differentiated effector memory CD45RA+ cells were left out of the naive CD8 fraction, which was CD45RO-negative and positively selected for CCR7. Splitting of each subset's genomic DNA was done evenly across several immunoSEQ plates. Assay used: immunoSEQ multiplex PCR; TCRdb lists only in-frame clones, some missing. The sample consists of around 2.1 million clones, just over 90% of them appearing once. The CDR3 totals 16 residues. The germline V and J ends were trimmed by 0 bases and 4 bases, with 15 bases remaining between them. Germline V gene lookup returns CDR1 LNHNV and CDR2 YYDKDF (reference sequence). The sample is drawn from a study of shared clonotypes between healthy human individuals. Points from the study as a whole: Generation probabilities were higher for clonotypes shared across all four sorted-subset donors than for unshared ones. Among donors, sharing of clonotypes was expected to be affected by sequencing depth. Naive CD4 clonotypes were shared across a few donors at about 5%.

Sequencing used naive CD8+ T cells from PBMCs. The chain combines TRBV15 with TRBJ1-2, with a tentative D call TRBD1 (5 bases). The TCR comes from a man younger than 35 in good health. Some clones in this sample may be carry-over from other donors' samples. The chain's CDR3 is CATSRDGEWGSYGYTF. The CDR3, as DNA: TGTGCCACCAGCAGAGATGGGGAGTGGGGCTCCTATGGCTACACCTTC.